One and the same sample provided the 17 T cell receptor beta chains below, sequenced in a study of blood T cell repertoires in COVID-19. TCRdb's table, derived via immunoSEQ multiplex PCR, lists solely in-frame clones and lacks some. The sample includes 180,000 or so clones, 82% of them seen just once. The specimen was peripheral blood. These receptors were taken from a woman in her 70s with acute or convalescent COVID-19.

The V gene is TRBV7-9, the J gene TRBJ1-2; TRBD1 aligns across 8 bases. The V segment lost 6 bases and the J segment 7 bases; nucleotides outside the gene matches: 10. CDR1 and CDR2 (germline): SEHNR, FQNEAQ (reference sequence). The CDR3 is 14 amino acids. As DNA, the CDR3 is TGTGCCAGCAGAAGCCAGGGGGCGCACGGTGGCTACACCTTC. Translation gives CASRSQGAHGGYTF. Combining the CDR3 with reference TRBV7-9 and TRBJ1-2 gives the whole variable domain DTGVSQNPRHKITKRGQNVTFRCDPISEHNRLYWYRQTLGQGPEFLTYFQNEAQLEKSRLLSDRFSAERPKGSFSTLEIQRTEQGDSAMYLCASRSQGAHGGYTFGSGTRLTVV.

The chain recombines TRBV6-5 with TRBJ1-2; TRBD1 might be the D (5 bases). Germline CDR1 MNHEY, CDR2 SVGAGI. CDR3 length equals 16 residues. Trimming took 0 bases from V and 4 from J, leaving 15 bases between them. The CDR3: CASSYSNQGGLYGYTF. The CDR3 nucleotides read TGTGCCAGCAGTTACTCGAATCAGGGCGGCCTCTATGGCTACACCTTC.

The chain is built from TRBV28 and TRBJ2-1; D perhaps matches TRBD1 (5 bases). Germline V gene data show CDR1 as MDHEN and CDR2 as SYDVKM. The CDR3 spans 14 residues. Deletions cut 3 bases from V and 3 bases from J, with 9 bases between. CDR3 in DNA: TGTGCCAGCAGTTTTGCGCAGGGCTACAATGAGCAGTTCTTC. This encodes CASSFAQGYNEQFF.

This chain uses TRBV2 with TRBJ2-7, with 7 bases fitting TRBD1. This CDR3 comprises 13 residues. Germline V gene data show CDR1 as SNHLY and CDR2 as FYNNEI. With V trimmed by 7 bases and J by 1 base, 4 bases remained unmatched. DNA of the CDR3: TGTGCCAGCATCCCAGGGGGTTCCTACGAGCAGTACTTC. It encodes CASIPGGSYEQYF. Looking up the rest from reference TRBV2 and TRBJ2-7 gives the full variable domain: EPEVTQTPSHQVTQMGQEVILRCVPISNHLYFYWYRQILGQKVEFLVSFYNNEISEKSEIFDDQFSVERPDGSNFTLKIRSTKLEDSAMYFCASIPGGSYEQYFGPGTRLTVT.

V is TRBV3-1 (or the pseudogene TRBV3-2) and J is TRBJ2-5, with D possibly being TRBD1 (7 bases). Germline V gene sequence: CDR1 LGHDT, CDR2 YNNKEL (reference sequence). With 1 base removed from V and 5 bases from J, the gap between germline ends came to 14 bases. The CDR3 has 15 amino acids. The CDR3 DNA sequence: TGTGCCAGCAGCCAAGTCAGGGGGGTAGGGGAGACCCAGTACTTC. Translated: CASSQVRGVGETQYF.

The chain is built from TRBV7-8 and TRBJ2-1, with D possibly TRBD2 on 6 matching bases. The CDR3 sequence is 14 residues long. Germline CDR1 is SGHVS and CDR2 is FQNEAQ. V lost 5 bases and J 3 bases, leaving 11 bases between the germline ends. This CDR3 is CASSLIAVYNEQFF. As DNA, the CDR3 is TGTGCCAGCAGCCTGATAGCGGTCTACAATGAGCAGTTCTTC. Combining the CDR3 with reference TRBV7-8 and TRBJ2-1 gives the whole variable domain GAGVSQSPRYKVAKRGQDVALRCDPISGHVSLFWYQQALGQGPEFLTYFQNEAQLDKSGLPSDRFFAERPEGSVSTLKIQRTQQEDSAVYLCASSLIAVYNEQFFGPGTRLTVL.

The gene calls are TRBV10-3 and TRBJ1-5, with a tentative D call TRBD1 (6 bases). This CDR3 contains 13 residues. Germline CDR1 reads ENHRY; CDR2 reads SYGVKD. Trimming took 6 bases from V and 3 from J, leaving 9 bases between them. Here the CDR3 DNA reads TGTGCCATCAGACAGGGAATCAATCAGCCCCAGCATTTT. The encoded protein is CAIRQGINQPQHF.

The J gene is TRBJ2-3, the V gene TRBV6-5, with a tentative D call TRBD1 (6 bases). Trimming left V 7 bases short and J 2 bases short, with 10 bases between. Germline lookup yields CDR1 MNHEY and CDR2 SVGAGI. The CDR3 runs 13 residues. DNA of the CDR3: TGTGCCAGCACCCGGGACAACACAGATACGCAGTATTTT. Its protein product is CASTRDNTDTQYF.

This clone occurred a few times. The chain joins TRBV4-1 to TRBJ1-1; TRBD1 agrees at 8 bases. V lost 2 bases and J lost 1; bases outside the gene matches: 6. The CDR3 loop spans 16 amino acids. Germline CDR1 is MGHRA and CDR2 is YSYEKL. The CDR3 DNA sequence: TGCGCCAGCAGCCAAAAGGGGACAGGAAGGAACACTGAAGCTTTCTTT. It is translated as CASSQKGTGRNTEAFF.

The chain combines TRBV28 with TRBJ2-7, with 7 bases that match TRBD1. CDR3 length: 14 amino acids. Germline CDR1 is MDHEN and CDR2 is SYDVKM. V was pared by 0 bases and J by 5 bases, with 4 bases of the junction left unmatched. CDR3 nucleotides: TGTGCCAGCAGTTTATGGACAGGGTCCCACGAGCAGTACTTC. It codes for CASSLWTGSHEQYF.

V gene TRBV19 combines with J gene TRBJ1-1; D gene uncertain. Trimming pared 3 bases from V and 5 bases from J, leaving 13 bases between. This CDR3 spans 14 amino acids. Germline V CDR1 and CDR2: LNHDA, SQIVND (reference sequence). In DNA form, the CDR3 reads TGTGCCAGTAGTATGCGGCAGAGAGAGACTGAAGCTTTCTTT. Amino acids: CASSMRQRETEAFF.

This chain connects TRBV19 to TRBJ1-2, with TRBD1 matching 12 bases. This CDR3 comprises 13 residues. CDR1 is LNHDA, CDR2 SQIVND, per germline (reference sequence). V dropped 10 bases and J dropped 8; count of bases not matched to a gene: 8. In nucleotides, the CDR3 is TGTGCCAACTCGGGACAGGGGGCGCAGGGCTACACCTTC. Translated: CANSGQGAQGYTF.

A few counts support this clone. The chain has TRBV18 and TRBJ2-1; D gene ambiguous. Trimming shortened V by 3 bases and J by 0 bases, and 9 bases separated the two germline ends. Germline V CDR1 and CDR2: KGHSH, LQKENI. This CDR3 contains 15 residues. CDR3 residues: CASSPSQSSYNEQFF. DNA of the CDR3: TGTGCCAGCTCACCTAGCCAGAGCTCCTACAATGAGCAGTTCTTC.

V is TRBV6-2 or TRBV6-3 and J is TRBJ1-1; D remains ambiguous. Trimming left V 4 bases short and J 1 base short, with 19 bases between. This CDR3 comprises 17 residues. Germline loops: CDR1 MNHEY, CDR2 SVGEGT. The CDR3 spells CASSLLTVTRGNTEAFF. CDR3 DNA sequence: TGTGCCAGCAGTTTACTTACTGTCACTCGGGGGAACACTGAAGCTTTCTTT.

Here the CDR3 reads CAGTSTANTEAFF. In DNA, the CDR3 is TGTGCCGGCACCTCGACAGCGAACACTGAAGCTTTCTTT. The rearrangement links TRBV6-5 to TRBJ1-1, with D perhaps matching TRBD1 (5 bases). With 11 bases removed from V and 1 base from J, the gap between germline ends came to 14 bases. The CDR3 is 13 amino acids. Germline V CDR1 and CDR2: MNHEY, SVGAGI.

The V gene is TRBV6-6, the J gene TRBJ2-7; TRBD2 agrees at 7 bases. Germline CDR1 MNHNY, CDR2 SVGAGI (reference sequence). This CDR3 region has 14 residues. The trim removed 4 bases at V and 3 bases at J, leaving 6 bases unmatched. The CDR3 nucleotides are TGTGCCAGCAGTTGGACGGGGGGAAGCTACGAGCAGTACTTC. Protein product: CASSWTGGSYEQYF.

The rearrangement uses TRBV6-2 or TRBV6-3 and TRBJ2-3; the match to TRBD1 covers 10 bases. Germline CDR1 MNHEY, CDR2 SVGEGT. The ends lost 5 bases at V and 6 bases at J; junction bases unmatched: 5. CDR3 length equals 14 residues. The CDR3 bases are TGTGCCAGCAGTGACAGGGGGCGTCGGGATACGCAGTATTTT. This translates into CASSDRGRRDTQYF.